This T cell receptor beta chain came from a study of blood T cell repertoires in COVID-19. On the study more broadly: Samples came from the United States, Italy and Spain, spanning acute and convalescent COVID-19.

Across under 25 US areas, participants ranged in age from about 18 to 90 years. Membership in each cohort depended on participant-reported clinical history. Source study methods: From reference gene primer amplification, estimates of nucleated cell counts were derived. TCRdb keeps only in-frame clones here, not all; method: immunoSEQ multiplex PCR. V and J calls plus clone size are reproduced from that table; the DNA served to infer D and trimming. The profile covers some 300,000 clones, with 85% to 90% appearing a single time and roughly a tenth taken by the ten largest. V was shortened by 5 bases and J by 2 bases, with 16 bases between the two germline ends. The germline V gene encodes CDR1 SGHTA and CDR2 FQGNSA. The CDR3 consists of 15 residues.

The clonotype was recovered from a woman in her 30s who had recovered from COVID-19. The chain couples TRBV7-2 to TRBJ2-7; no clear D gene. Sequencing was performed on PBMCs or T cells enriched from blood (not recorded which). The CDR3 DNA sequence: TGTGCCAGCAGCCCAGGCAGTCCCCTGCCCTACGAGCAGTACTTC. Residues: CASSPGSPLPYEQYF.